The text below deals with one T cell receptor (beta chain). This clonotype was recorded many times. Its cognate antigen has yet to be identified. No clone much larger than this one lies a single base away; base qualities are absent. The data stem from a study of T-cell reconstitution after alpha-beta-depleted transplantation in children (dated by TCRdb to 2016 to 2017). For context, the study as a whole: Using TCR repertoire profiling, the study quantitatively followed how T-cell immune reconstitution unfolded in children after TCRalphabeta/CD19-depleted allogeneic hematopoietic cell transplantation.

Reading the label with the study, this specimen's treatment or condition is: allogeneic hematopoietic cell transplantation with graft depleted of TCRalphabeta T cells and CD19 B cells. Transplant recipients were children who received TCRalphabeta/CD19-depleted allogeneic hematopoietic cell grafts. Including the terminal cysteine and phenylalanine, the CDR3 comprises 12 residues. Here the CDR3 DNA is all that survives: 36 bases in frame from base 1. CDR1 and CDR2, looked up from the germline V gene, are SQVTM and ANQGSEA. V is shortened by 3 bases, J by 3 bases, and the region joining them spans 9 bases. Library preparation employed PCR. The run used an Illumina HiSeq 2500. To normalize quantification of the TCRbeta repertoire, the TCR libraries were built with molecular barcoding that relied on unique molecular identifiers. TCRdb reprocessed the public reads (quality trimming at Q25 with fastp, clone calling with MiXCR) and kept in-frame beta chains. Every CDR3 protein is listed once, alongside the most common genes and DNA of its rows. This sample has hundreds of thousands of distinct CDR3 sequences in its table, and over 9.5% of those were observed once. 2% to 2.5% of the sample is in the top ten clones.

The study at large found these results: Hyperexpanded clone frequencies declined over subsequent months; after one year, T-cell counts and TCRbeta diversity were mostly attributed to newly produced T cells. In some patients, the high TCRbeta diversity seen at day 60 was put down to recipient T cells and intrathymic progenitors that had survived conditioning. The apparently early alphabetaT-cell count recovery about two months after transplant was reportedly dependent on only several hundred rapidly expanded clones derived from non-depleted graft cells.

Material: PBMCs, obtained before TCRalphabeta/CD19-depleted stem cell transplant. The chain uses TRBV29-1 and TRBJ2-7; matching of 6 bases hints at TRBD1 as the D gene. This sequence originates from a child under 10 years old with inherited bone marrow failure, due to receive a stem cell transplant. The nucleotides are TGCAGCGTTGAGGGGGCTAACTACGAGCAGTACTTC. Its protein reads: CSVEGANYEQYF.